These 24 T cell receptor beta chains were sequenced from one sample in a study of blood T cell repertoires in COVID-19. TCRdb keeps only in-frame clones here, not all; method: immunoSEQ multiplex PCR. The sample carries more than 300,000 clones, approximately 90% recorded once. Sample: PBMCs or T cells enriched from blood (not recorded which). Receptors were obtained from a woman between 40 and 50 years old who had been exposed to COVID-19.

With regard to this clone: At one of its ends the junction is not consistent with the germline gene, which may arise from a read error. The chain employs TRBV7-7 and TRBJ1-4; no clear D gene. The V gene's germline CDR1 is SSHAT and CDR2 FNYEAQ (reference sequence). The CDR3 spans 13 residues. CDR3 bases: TGTGCTAGCAGCTTATTCGTTAATGAAAAACTGTTTTTT. Translated, it gives CASSLFVNEKLFF.

As regards this clone: Other DNA sequences in the same sample also yield this CDR3. V usage is TRBV5-1 and J usage is TRBJ1-1, with D perhaps matching TRBD1 (5 bases). The germline V gene has CDR1 SGHRS and CDR2 YFSETQ. V lost 3 bases to trimming and J lost 1 base, with 7 bases between them. There are 13 residues in the CDR3. The CDR3: CASSSQENTEAFF. The CDR3 coding sequence is TGCGCCAGCAGCTCACAGGAGAACACTGAAGCTTTCTTT.

This clone was picked up one time. The chain uses TRBV7-9 and TRBJ1-4; D gene ambiguous. Germline V CDR1 and CDR2: SEHNR, FQNEAQ (reference sequence). With 5 bases removed from V and 5 bases from J, the gap between germline ends came to 12 bases. The CDR3 covers 14 residues. The CDR3 spells CASSAGFSNEKLFF. DNA for the CDR3: TGTGCCAGCAGCGCGGGGTTTTCGAATGAAAAACTGTTTTTT.

The chain joins TRBV27 to TRBJ1-1, with TRBD1 identical over 7 bases. In germline, CDR1 is MNHEY, CDR2 SMNVEV (reference sequence). The CDR3 runs 15 residues. The ends lost 10 bases at V and 5 bases at J; junction bases unmatched: 16. The CDR3: CATRSRNRGGTEAFF. The CDR3 DNA is TGTGCCACCCGGTCCCGCAACAGGGGCGGGACTGAAGCTTTCTTT.

This sequence joins TRBV4-1 and TRBJ1-2; a weak D match, TRBD1 (5 bases). CDR1 and CDR2 from the germline V gene are MGHRA and YSYEKL. This CDR3 spans 12 amino acids. Deletions cut 8 bases from V and 6 bases from J, with 13 bases between. CDR3: CASGAVGHGYTF. The CDR3 DNA reads TGCGCCAGCGGGGCTGTGGGTCATGGCTACACCTTC.

In regard to this clone: At the DNA level, this CDR3 is encoded by other sequences in the same sample as well. The V and J genes are TRBV19 and TRBJ1-5; unclear D gene. CDR3 length equals 14 residues. The ends were cut back, 1 base at V and 6 bases at J, with 10 bases in the middle. CDR1 is LNHDA and CDR2 is SQIVND in the germline V gene (reference sequence). CDR3 protein: CASSIGGVGQPQHF. As DNA, the CDR3 is TGTGCCAGTAGTATAGGGGGAGTGGGTCAGCCCCAGCATTTT.

V and J are TRBV5-6 and TRBJ2-3; D might be TRBD1 (6 bases). The V end was cut by 2 bases, the J end by 5 bases, with 12 bases between. This CDR3 spans 14 amino acids. Germline-derived CDR1 and CDR2 are SGHDT and YYEEEE. CDR3 DNA: TGTGCCAGCAGCTTATTGGGGGCCGGAGATACGCAGTATTTT. Its protein is CASSLLGAGDTQYF.

This clone was picked up one time. The V and J genes are TRBV27 and TRBJ2-5, with 12 bases identical to TRBD2. CDR1 and CDR2 (germline): MNHEY, SMNVEV (reference sequence). Trimming took 6 bases from V and 3 from J; bases not matched to a gene: 5. This CDR3 is built from 15 residues. The CDR3 DNA reads as TGTGCCAGCAGGGACCTAGCGGGGGGGAAAGAGACCCAGTACTTC. Residues: CASRDLAGGKETQYF.

The rearrangement uses TRBV18 and TRBJ2-1, with D possibly matching TRBD2 (6 bases). The CDR3 contains 13 residues. Germline CDR1 reads KGHSH; CDR2 reads LQKENI. Trimming took 4 bases from V and 6 from J, leaving 10 bases between them. The CDR3 DNA reads as TGTGCCAGCTCACTCCGGGGGACCAATGAGCAGTTCTTC. Its protein product is CASSLRGTNEQFF.

The chain combines TRBV11-2 with TRBJ2-5; the match to TRBD1 covers 9 bases. The CDR3 sequence is 15 residues long. J gave up 2 bases and V 10 bases, and 11 bases lay outside the gene matches. Looked up from germline, CDR1 is SGHAT and CDR2 is FQNNGV. The CDR3 loop is CATRSGTGTQETQYF. CDR3 nucleotides: TGTGCCACTCGCTCCGGGACAGGGACACAAGAGACCCAGTACTTC.

This chain uses TRBV7-9 with TRBJ1-1; a possible D gene is TRBD1 (6 bases). CDR3 size: 16 residues. The V gene's germline CDR1 is SEHNR and CDR2 FQNEAQ (reference sequence). Trimming cost V 5 bases and J 6 bases, with 22 bases left between them. The CDR3 DNA sequence: TGTGCCAGCAGCCACCCCCGCAGGGGCATGCGGTCTGAAGCTTTCTTT. Protein product: CASSHPRRGMRSEAFF.

The chain carries TRBV19 and TRBJ1-1; the match to TRBD1 covers 8 bases. Germline CDR1 is LNHDA and CDR2 is SQIVND (reference sequence). CDR3 length: 14 residues. Unmatched junction bases numbered 2, after V lost 4 bases and J lost 1 base. CDR3 protein: CASSTGTGNTEAFF. The CDR3 DNA reads TGTGCCAGTAGTACCGGGACAGGGAACACTGAAGCTTTCTTT. Full variable domain (outside the CDR3, taken from reference TRBV19 and TRBJ1-1): DGGITQSPKYLFRKEGQNVTLSCEQNLNHDAMYWYRQDPGQGLRLIYYSQIVNDFQKGDIAEGYSVSREKKESFPLTVTSAQKNPTAFYLCASSTGTGNTEAFFGQGTRLTVV.

The chain joins TRBV15 to TRBJ1-5; D is unclear. Germline CDR1 is LNHNV and CDR2 is YYDKDF (reference sequence). The CDR3 contains 16 residues. V lost 0 bases and J lost 4, with 13 bases in between. This CDR3 is CATSRDSYPTNQPQHF. The CDR3 DNA follows: TGTGCCACCAGCAGAGATAGTTACCCTACTAATCAGCCCCAGCATTTT.

The chain uses TRBV30 and TRBJ2-7; D unclear. Trimming removed 1 base at V and 11 bases at J, with 21 bases between. Looked up from germline, CDR1 is GTSNPN and CDR2 is SVGIG (reference sequence). This CDR3 has 14 residues. The CDR3 sequence: CAWSGGRISYEEYF. Here the CDR3 DNA reads TGTGCCTGGAGTGGAGGCCGGATCTCCTACGAAGAGTACTTC.

V is TRBV29-1 and J is TRBJ2-7, with 10 bases identical to TRBD1. Per the germline V gene, CDR1 is SQVTM and CDR2 is ANQGSEA. The CDR3 consists of 14 residues. V gave up 4 bases and J gave up 0 bases; unmatched junction bases: 3. For the CDR3, the DNA is TGCAGCGTTGGGGACAGGGGAGCCTCCTACGAGCAGTACTTC. Translation gives CSVGDRGASYEQYF.

The chain employs TRBV2 and TRBJ2-1; 9 positions agree with TRBD1. Germline V gives CDR1 SNHLY, CDR2 FYNNEI. The CDR3 is made up of 16 amino acids. The junction had 4 bases not matched to a gene; V was cut back by 2 bases and J by 2 bases. The CDR3 nucleotides read TGTGCCAGCAGTGAACTGGGACAGGGACCCTACAATGAGCAGTTCTTC. This sequence encodes CASSELGQGPYNEQFF.

The chain joins TRBV5-4 to TRBJ1-3, with 12 bases that match TRBD1. V shed 0 bases, J shed 2 bases, and the junction held 3 bases outside the gene matches. Germline assignment: CDR1 SGHNT and CDR2 YYREEE (reference sequence). The CDR3 runs to 17 residues. This CDR3 reads CASSLGDRGLTGNTIYF. The CDR3 nucleotides read TGTGCCAGCAGCTTGGGGGACAGGGGGCTGACTGGAAACACCATATATTTT. The full variable domain, its missing parts supplied by reference TRBV5-4 and TRBJ1-3, is ETGVTQSPTHLIKTRGQQVTLRCSSQSGHNTVSWYQQALGQGPQFIFQYYREEENGRGNFPPRFSGLQFPNYSSELNVNALELDDSALYLCASSLGDRGLTGNTIYFGEGSWLTVV.

This rearrangement joins TRBV29-1 to TRBJ1-1, with 8 bases matching TRBD1. This CDR3 is 14 amino acids long. Germline-derived CDR1 and CDR2 are SQVTM and ANQGSEA. V trimming: 3 bases; J trimming: 2 bases; junction bases outside the gene matches: 5. The CDR3 region is CSVEVQGANTEAFF. As DNA, the CDR3 is TGCAGCGTTGAGGTTCAGGGGGCTAACACTGAAGCTTTCTTT.

The chain combines TRBV24-1 with TRBJ2-2; D possibly corresponds to TRBD2 (6 bases). V lost 4 bases and J 7 bases, leaving 12 bases between the germline ends. CDR1 and CDR2 (germline): KGHDR, SFDVKD. The CDR3 spans 14 residues. The chain's CDR3 is CATSDPLGGGELFF. The CDR3 coding sequence is TGTGCCACCAGTGACCCCCTGGGGGGCGGGGAGCTGTTTTTT.

V and J are TRBV5-4 and TRBJ2-3, with 11 bases that match TRBD2. This CDR3 is built from 16 residues. CDR1 is SGHNT and CDR2 is YYREEE in the germline V gene (reference sequence). V lost 4 bases and J lost 4; bases outside the gene matches: 8. The CDR3 bases are TGTGCCAGCAGCACGCGGACTAGCGGGTTGGCAGATACGCAGTATTTT. Translating it yields CASSTRTSGLADTQYF.

Written as DNA, the CDR3 is TGTGCCAGTAGTGATGCAACAGGGTACACCTCCTACGAGCAGTACTTC. This sequence encodes CASSDATGYTSYEQYF. J is TRBJ2-7 and V is TRBV19; TRBD1 is a possible D gene (6 bases). Germline CDR1 and CDR2: LNHDA and SQIVND (reference sequence). V lost 5 bases, J lost 0 bases, and 17 bases lay in between. This CDR3 has 16 amino acids.

The chain combines TRBV11-3 with TRBJ1-5; D is unresolved. The V gene lost 1 base and the J gene lost 5 bases, with 6 bases spanning the gap. Germline values: CDR1 SGHNT, CDR2 YENEEA. The CDR3 totals 13 residues. CDR3 sequence (DNA): TGTGCCAGCAGCTTAGGGCCCGATCAGCCCCAGCATTTT. As protein: CASSLGPDQPQHF.

The V call is TRBV5-1, the J call TRBJ1-2; tentative D call: TRBD1 (6 bases). The CDR3 loop spans 14 amino acids. Looked up from germline, CDR1 is SGHRS and CDR2 is YFSETQ. V was clipped by 0 bases and J by 4 bases, with 10 bases between them. CDR3 region: CASSLEQGGYGYTF. The CDR3 DNA is TGCGCCAGCAGCTTGGAACAGGGTGGCTATGGCTACACCTTC.

This chain uses TRBV6-5 with TRBJ1-1; 8 nucleotides match TRBD1. Germline V gene sequence: CDR1 MNHEY, CDR2 SVGAGI. CDR3 size: 13 residues. With V trimmed by 7 bases and J by 3 bases, 4 bases remained unmatched. The CDR3 DNA is TGTGCCAGCACCACAGGGGGAGACACTGAAGCTTTCTTT. Translation: CASTTGGDTEAFF.